What follows describes a single T cell receptor (beta chain). The data were obtained in a study of PD-1 blockade in classical Hodgkin lymphoma. V shed 5 bases and J shed 0 bases, with 6 bases lying between them. The CDR3 loop spans 13 amino acids. Per germline, CDR1 SGDLS and CDR2 YYNGEE. The data were produced by immunoSEQ multiplex PCR, yet TCRdb's version contains in-frame clones alone and is incomplete. The repertoire has roughly 14,000 clones, approximately 58% of them found once; the top ten carry about 10%. All patients experienced relapse after autologous stem cell transplantation, and brentuximab vedotin exposure was variable.

The chain uses TRBV9 and TRBJ1-3, with D uncertain. This TCR was recovered from a human donor with classical Hodgkin lymphoma. The source was peripheral blood mononuclear cells (PBMCs), collected at baseline. This CDR3 reads CASSPNSGNTIYF. CDR3 DNA: TGTGCCAGCAGTCCTAACTCTGGAAACACCATATATTTT.